Each of the 26 T cell receptor beta chains below was sequenced from the same sample in a study of blood T cell repertoires in COVID-19. Sequencing was performed with immunoSEQ multiplex PCR; in TCRdb, only in-frame clones are kept and a portion is missing. The sample records about 290,000 clones, roughly 91% being singletons. Sequenced sample: peripheral blood. All receptors come from a woman aged 30 to 39 with COVID-19, enrolled during active disease.

This rearrangement joins TRBV24-1 to TRBJ2-1, with D uncertain. Germline V gene data show CDR1 as KGHDR and CDR2 as SFDVKD. V was pared by 0 bases and J by 5 bases, with 7 bases between. The CDR3 has 14 amino acids. In DNA, the CDR3 is TGTGCCACCAGTGATTTGTACCAGAACAATGAGCAGTTCTTC. It is translated as CATSDLYQNNEQFF.

The J gene is TRBJ2-1, the V gene TRBV5-4; D unclear. Germline V gene lookup returns CDR1 SGHNT and CDR2 YYREEE (reference sequence). The CDR3 is made up of 15 amino acids. V was shortened by 0 bases and J by 1 base, with 8 bases between the two germline ends. CDR3 residues: CASSLGQWSYNEQFF. The CDR3 DNA reads TGTGCCAGCAGCTTGGGGCAGTGGTCCTACAATGAGCAGTTCTTC.

The V and J genes are TRBV19 and TRBJ1-2; 7 bases are a match to TRBD1. V dropped 3 bases and J dropped 6; count of bases not matched to a gene: 7. The CDR3 is 14 amino acids. Germline V gene sequence: CDR1 LNHDA, CDR2 SQIVND (reference sequence). The CDR3 sequence is CASSMTGSVDGYTF. The CDR3, as DNA: TGTGCCAGTAGTATGACAGGGTCAGTAGATGGCTACACCTTC.

V is TRBV3-1 (or the pseudogene TRBV3-2) and J is TRBJ2-5; D perhaps matches TRBD1 (5 bases). The V end lost 1 base, the J end lost 5 bases, and 14 bases lay between the germline ends. CDR3 size: 15 residues. The V gene's germline CDR1 is LGHDT and CDR2 YNNKEL (reference sequence). The CDR3 DNA follows: TGTGCCAGCAGCCAAGCTGTCAGGGCTCGGGAGACCCAGTACTTC. It encodes CASSQAVRARETQYF.

This clone was counted only a few times. This chain joins TRBV5-1 and TRBJ2-1, with D possibly TRBD1 on 6 matching bases. V lost 1 base to trimming and J lost 2 bases, with 13 bases between them. Per germline, CDR1 SGHRS and CDR2 YFSETQ. This CDR3 contains 16 residues. The DNA of the CDR3 is TGCGCCAGCAGCTTGACCTTCGGGACAACCTACAATGAGCAGTTCTTC. This encodes CASSLTFGTTYNEQFF.

This clone was counted once. The V call is TRBV21-1, the J call TRBJ2-2; TRBD2 reflects the table's D call only, with no check against the DNA. TRBV21-1 is a pseudogene locus. This CDR3 is 18 amino acids long. DNA of the CDR3: TGTGCCAGCAGCAAAAAACTGCGTGGCGGGGGGAGGGGCGGGGAGCTGTTTTTT. Protein product: CASSKKLRGGGRGGELFF.

This chain uses TRBV7-7 with TRBJ1-2; D perhaps matches TRBD1 (5 bases). In germline, CDR1 is SSHAT, CDR2 FNYEAQ (reference sequence). CDR3 size: 16 residues. V lost 5 bases, J lost 2 bases, and 18 bases lay in between. The CDR3 region is CASSPILGGSNYGYTF. In DNA form, the CDR3 reads TGTGCCAGCAGCCCGATTTTGGGGGGGTCCAACTATGGCTACACCTTC.

V gene TRBV30 combines with J gene TRBJ2-7, with TRBD1 matching over 8 bases. V was pared by 2 bases and J by 5 bases, with 5 bases of the junction left unmatched. Germline-derived CDR1 and CDR2 are GTSNPN and SVGIG (reference sequence). This CDR3 has 13 amino acids. The CDR3, as DNA: TGTGCCTGGAGTAAAGGGACAGGCGACGAGCAGTACTTC. This translates into CAWSKGTGDEQYF.

The chain combines TRBV4-1 with TRBJ1-4; TRBD1 matches at 7 bases. Trimming at V came to 4 bases and at J to 2 bases, leaving 10 bases not matched to a gene. Germline V gene lookup returns CDR1 MGHRA and CDR2 YSYEKL. The CDR3 is 17 amino acids. In DNA, the CDR3 is TGCGCCAGCAGCCCTCTGGACAGGTTTGGGACTAATGAAAAACTGTTTTTT. Protein sequence: CASSPLDRFGTNEKLFF.

As to this clone: No DNA is shown, since the ends of the CDR3 on it are uncertain; the CDR3 is the one TCRdb lists. The chain is built from TRBV6-5 and TRBJ2-4; TRBD2 is taken as the D call from the table, unchecked against the DNA. From its first to its last residue, the CDR3 has 14 amino acids. CDR1 MNHEY and CDR2 SVGAGI come from the germline V gene. CDR3: CASSSSGSPNIQYF.

The J gene is TRBJ1-5, the V gene TRBV30; D remains unclear. V was clipped by 1 base and J by 0 bases, with 10 bases between them. The CDR3 spans 15 residues. CDR1 is GTSNPN and CDR2 is SVGIG in the germline V gene (reference sequence). The CDR3: CAWSGSVYSNQPQHF. CDR3 bases: TGTGCCTGGAGTGGGTCAGTTTATAGCAATCAGCCCCAGCATTTT.

The chain recombines TRBV10-3 with TRBJ2-5; D may be TRBD1 (6 bases). Per germline, CDR1 ENHRY and CDR2 SYGVKD. The CDR3 totals 15 residues. V gave up 0 bases and J gave up 1 base, with 9 bases separating them. Here the CDR3 reads CAISESGGIQETQYF. CDR3 in DNA: TGTGCCATCAGTGAGTCAGGGGGAATCCAAGAGACCCAGTACTTC.

The gene calls are TRBV25-1 and TRBJ2-2; D is perhaps TRBD1 (7 bases). V lost 10 bases and J 2 bases, leaving 14 bases between the germline ends. In germline, CDR1 is MGHDK, CDR2 SYGVNS. The CDR3 sequence is 14 residues long. This chain's CDR3 is CATRGGGNTGELFF. Written as DNA, the CDR3 is TGTGCCACCCGAGGAGGGGGCAACACCGGGGAGCTGTTTTTT.

V and J are TRBV3-1 (or the pseudogene TRBV3-2) and TRBJ1-1, with D perhaps matching TRBD1 (5 bases). The CDR3 loop spans 14 amino acids. The germline V gene encodes CDR1 LGHDT and CDR2 YNNKEL (reference sequence). With 2 bases removed from V and 3 bases from J, the gap between germline ends came to 10 bases. The CDR3 sequence: CASSQQWGDTEAFF. CDR3 nucleotides: TGTGCCAGCAGCCAACAATGGGGGGACACTGAAGCTTTCTTT.

The CDR3 DNA reads TGTGCCAGCTCACCGGCCCAAGAGACCCAGTACTTC. Its protein is CASSPAQETQYF. The chain has TRBV18 and TRBJ2-5; D remains ambiguous. V was shortened by 3 bases and J by 1 base, with 3 bases between the two germline ends. The CDR3 consists of 12 residues. The V gene's germline CDR1 is KGHSH and CDR2 LQKENI.

J is TRBJ2-2 and V is TRBV5-1; possibly TRBD2 for D (5 bases). Germline-derived CDR1 and CDR2 are SGHRS and YFSETQ. The CDR3 has 16 residues. The germline V and J ends were trimmed by 2 bases and 5 bases, with 16 bases remaining between them. The CDR3 bases are TGCGCCAGCAGCTTCCCGGGATTGAGGAAAACCGGGGAGCTGTTTTTT. Translation: CASSFPGLRKTGELFF.

This chain connects TRBV5-5 to TRBJ1-1; no firm D call. CDR1 SGHKS and CDR2 YYEKEE come from the germline V gene (reference sequence). V shed 2 bases and J shed 1 base, with 6 bases lying between them. This CDR3 has 13 amino acids. The CDR3 sequence: CASSFTGNTEAFF. Here the CDR3 DNA reads TGTGCCAGCAGCTTTACTGGGAACACTGAAGCTTTCTTT.

This clone has ten or more counts. The rearrangement joins TRBV5-1 to TRBJ1-1; 7 bases are shared with TRBD1. Germline V gene sequence: CDR1 SGHRS, CDR2 YFSETQ. The CDR3 has 14 amino acids. The V gene end was trimmed by 2 bases and the J gene end by 5 bases; junction bases not matched to a gene: 6. The CDR3 nucleotides read TGCGCCAGCAGCTTACAGGGGAGTTTGACTGAAGCTTTCTTT. This sequence encodes CASSLQGSLTEAFF.

Concerning this clone itself: At the DNA level, this CDR3 is encoded by other sequences in the same sample as well. The chain employs TRBV7-9 and TRBJ1-1; D gene unclear. V lost 4 bases and J lost 8, with 11 bases in between. The length of the CDR3 is 12 residues. CDR1 and CDR2 from the germline V gene are SEHNR and FQNEAQ (reference sequence). The CDR3 sequence: CASSYGGTEAFF. CDR3 coding DNA: TGTGCCAGCAGCTATGGAGGAACCGAAGCTTTCTTT.

The chain recombines TRBV28 with TRBJ1-2; 9 bases line up with TRBD1. Germline CDR1 reads MDHEN; CDR2 reads SYDVKM. After removal of 7 bases from V and 6 bases from J, the junction contained 9 bases not matched to a gene. This CDR3 comprises 14 residues. The CDR3 region has the DNA TGTGCCAGCAATTACAGGGGGCCGGGGAATGGCTACACCTTC. The encoded protein is CASNYRGPGNGYTF.

The gene calls are TRBV11-3 and TRBJ2-7; a weak D match, TRBD1 (7 bases). CDR1 and CDR2 (germline): SGHNT, YENEEA. CDR3 size: 16 residues. V gave up 5 bases and J gave up 4 bases, with 21 bases separating them. DNA of the CDR3: TGTGCCAGCAGCGGGAGGAGTGGGCAGGGGGTGTACGAGCAGTACTTC. It is translated as CASSGRSGQGVYEQYF.

The rearrangement joins TRBV10-1 to TRBJ2-7; 8 bases are a match to TRBD1. Unmatched junction bases numbered 10, after V lost 3 bases and J lost 6 bases. CDR1 is WNHNN, CDR2 SYGVQD, per germline (reference sequence). The CDR3 spans 15 residues. This CDR3 reads CASSDPGQANSEQYF. DNA of the CDR3: TGCGCCAGCAGTGACCCGGGACAGGCCAACTCCGAGCAGTACTTC.

The chain is built from TRBV19 and TRBJ2-1, with 8 bases fitting TRBD2. This CDR3 is built from 13 residues. Germline V gene lookup returns CDR1 LNHDA and CDR2 SQIVND (reference sequence). J was trimmed by 4 bases and V by 7 bases; bases with no gene match: 3. CDR3 nucleotides: TGTGCCAGTACAGCGGGGGCTTACAATGAGCAGTTCTTC. It yields the protein CASTAGAYNEQFF. Together with reference TRBV19 and TRBJ2-1, the CDR3 gives the full variable domain: DGGITQSPKYLFRKEGQNVTLSCEQNLNHDAMYWYRQDPGQGLRLIYYSQIVNDFQKGDIAEGYSVSREKKESFPLTVTSAQKNPTAFYLCASTAGAYNEQFFGPGTRLTVL.

The chain links TRBV4-1 to TRBJ1-1; 8 nucleotides line up with TRBD1. Per germline, CDR1 MGHRA and CDR2 YSYEKL. V was pared by 4 bases and J by 5 bases, with 12 bases of the junction left unmatched. The CDR3 contains 16 residues. The CDR3: CASSRPTGQGATEAFF. CDR3 sequence (DNA): TGCGCCAGCAGCCGCCCGACGGGGCAGGGGGCGACTGAAGCTTTCTTT.

The chain recombines TRBV3-1 (or the pseudogene TRBV3-2) with TRBJ2-5; 11 positions agree with TRBD2. CDR1 is LGHDT, CDR2 YNNKEL, per germline (reference sequence). The V gene end was trimmed by 3 bases and the J gene end by 4 bases; junction bases not matched to a gene: 1. This CDR3 is 14 amino acids long. The CDR3 is CASSHSGGVETQYF. The CDR3 DNA reads TGTGCCAGCAGCCATAGCGGGGGGGTAGAGACCCAGTACTTC.

The V gene is TRBV3-1 (or the pseudogene TRBV3-2), the J gene TRBJ1-2, with 9 bases identical to TRBD1. V dropped 6 bases and J dropped 8; count of bases not matched to a gene: 13. There are 15 residues in the CDR3. Germline V CDR1 and CDR2: LGHDT, YNNKEL (reference sequence). CDR3 residues: CASSYGPGQGEGYTF. CDR3 nucleotides: TGTGCCAGCAGTTACGGGCCGGGACAGGGAGAGGGCTACACCTTC.